The 5 T cell receptor beta chains below all came from one sample that was sequenced in a study of blood T cell repertoires in COVID-19 (dated by TCRdb to about 2020). Library creation used the immunoSEQ multiplex PCR assay. The immuneACCESS repertoire file appears here via TCRdb, limited to in-frame rearrangements. These files lack a portion of the clones; in checked studies, under half of the deficit traces to unresolved V genes, and the cause of the others is not known. The sample records 300,000 or so clones, more than 75% of which are singletons. The top ten clones comprise approximately 1.4% of the sample. Material: peripheral blood. Source of these receptors: a woman aged 35 to 49 who had recovered from COVID-19.

The CDR3 DNA sequence: TGTGCCAGCAGCTTGGGACAGGAGGCTTTCTTT. This translates into CASSLGQEAFF. The chain uses TRBV5-6 and TRBJ1-1, with a possible D match to TRBD1 (6 bases). CDR1 and CDR2 (germline): SGHDT, YYEEEE. Trimming removed 0 bases from V and 11 bases from J, with 8 bases in between. CDR3 length: 11 residues. The full variable domain, its missing parts supplied by reference TRBV5-6 and TRBJ1-1, is DAGVTQSPTHLIKTRGQQVTLRCSPKSGHDTVSWYQQALGQGPQFIFQYYEEEERQRGNFPDRFSGHQFPNYSSELNVNALLLGDSALYLCASSLGQEAFFGQGTRLTVV.

The rearrangement uses TRBV6-1 and TRBJ1-1; no clear D. CDR3 length: 17 residues. V was shortened by 1 base and J by 1 base, with 16 bases between the two germline ends. Germline CDR1 reads MNHNS; CDR2 reads SASEGT. The DNA for the CDR3 is TGTGCCAGCAGTGAAGGGAGGGTCAGCCTAGGGAACACTGAAGCTTTCTTT. Amino acids: CASSEGRVSLGNTEAFF.

This sequence joins TRBV5-1 and TRBJ1-1; TRBD1 agrees at 10 bases. Trimming took 4 bases from V and 6 from J; bases not matched to a gene: 6. CDR1 and CDR2 (germline): SGHRS, YFSETQ. The CDR3 consists of 14 residues. CDR3 coding DNA: TGCGCCAGCAGCAAGGACAGGGGGTGGTCTGAAGCTTTCTTT. Translation: CASSKDRGWSEAFF.

In this sample, this clone turned up once. The rearrangement uses TRBV7-2 and TRBJ1-5, with a possible D match to TRBD1 (6 bases). The V end lost 3 bases, the J end lost 7 bases, and 19 bases lay between the germline ends. The CDR3 is 16 amino acids. The V gene's germline CDR1 is SGHTA and CDR2 FQGNSA. The DNA for the CDR3 is TGTGCCAGCAGCTTTGGCGTGGGGGACAAGGACCAGCCCCAGCATTTT. This gives the protein CASSFGVGDKDQPQHF.

This clone was found once. The V and J genes are TRBV27 and TRBJ2-3, with 10 bases matching TRBD2. The CDR3 runs 16 residues. Germline-derived CDR1 and CDR2 are MNHEY and SMNVEV (reference sequence). V lost 3 bases, J lost 1 base, and 4 bases stayed unmatched. The chain's CDR3 is CASSFTLAGGTDTQYF. CDR3 sequence (DNA): TGTGCCAGCAGTTTTACGCTAGCGGGGGGCACAGATACGCAGTATTTT.